These 21 T cell receptor beta chains were sequenced from one sample in a study of vaccination effects on CD4 cells after COVID-19. Which antigens these TCRs recognize remains unknown. Expansion with viral peptide pools was applied to antigen-specific CD4+ T cells by the ViraFEST assay prior to sequencing. The authors isolated CD4+ T cells after about 10 days of culture. Vaccine recipients, nucleocapsid antibody negative, had no prior SARS-CoV-2 infection. Repertoires were generated with immunoSEQ multiplex PCR, while TCRdb's copy carries only in-frame clones and drops some. The data contain tens of thousands of clones, about four fifths of them seen just once; the ten biggest clones take up over 5%. This sample comprised CD4+ T cells from PBMCs cultured with HCoV-OC43 spike peptides, obtained before COVID-19 vaccination. Subset here: HCoV-OC43 spike overlapping peptide pool stimulation. The origin of the receptors is a human donor who received a COVID-19 vaccine.

In this sample, this clone turned up once. CDR3: CASSQLADTQYF. The CDR3 nucleotides read TGTGCCAGCAGCCAACTGGCAGATACGCAGTATTTT. The J gene is TRBJ2-3, the V gene TRBV3-1 (or the pseudogene TRBV3-2); D gene uncertain. The CDR3 is 12 residues long. Germline V gene sequence: CDR1 LGHDT, CDR2 YNNKEL (reference sequence). The germline V and J ends were trimmed by 2 bases and 4 bases, with 4 bases remaining between them.

This chain joins TRBV24-1 and TRBJ2-2; D not certain. Trimming shortened V by 9 bases and J by 4 bases, and 11 bases separated the two germline ends. This CDR3 comprises 13 residues. Germline values: CDR1 KGHDR, CDR2 SFDVKD. The DNA of the CDR3 is TGTGCCACCTCCGGGTCGGGCACCGGGGAGCTGTTTTTT. Its protein is CATSGSGTGELFF.

This rearrangement joins TRBV7-9 to TRBJ2-1; TRBD2 might be the D (6 bases). CDR3 size: 16 residues. Germline CDR1 and CDR2: SEHNR and FQNEAQ (reference sequence). V shed 3 bases and J shed 7 bases, with 19 bases lying between them. CDR3 DNA: TGTGCCAGCAGCTTCAGATCGGCAGGGACTTGGAATGAGCAGTTCTTC. The encoded protein is CASSFRSAGTWNEQFF.

The rearrangement joins TRBV7-2 to TRBJ2-7; 7 bases are shared with TRBD1. The ends lost 1 base at V and 2 bases at J; junction bases unmatched: 5. The CDR3 extends over 15 amino acids. CDR1 SGHTA and CDR2 FQGNSA come from the germline V gene. CDR3 nucleotides: TGTGCCAGCAGCTTAGACAGGGGTCAGACCTACGAGCAGTACGTC. Amino acids: CASSLDRGQTYEQYV.

This chain joins TRBV10-1 and TRBJ2-1, with D possibly TRBD2 on 7 matching bases. The CDR3 consists of 11 residues. V was cut by 9 bases and J by 7 bases, with 10 bases left in between. CDR1 and CDR2 from the germline V gene are WNHNN and SYGVQD (reference sequence). CDR3 protein: CARRGGNEQFF. DNA of the CDR3: TGCGCCAGGAGGGGGGGTAATGAGCAGTTCTTC.

The rearrangement uses TRBV24-1 and TRBJ2-1; D remains ambiguous. Per germline, CDR1 KGHDR and CDR2 SFDVKD. V gave up 2 bases and J gave up 5 bases, with 12 bases separating them. The CDR3 consists of 15 residues. This chain's CDR3 is CATSDSNPRDNEQFF. DNA for the CDR3: TGTGCCACCAGTGATTCGAACCCAAGGGACAATGAGCAGTTCTTC.

This clone showed up just once. The genes are TRBV30 and TRBJ1-1; D call uncertain. The germline gives CDR1 GTSNPN, CDR2 SVGIG (reference sequence). CDR3 size: 12 residues. Trimming left V 2 bases short and J 11 bases short, with 15 bases between. The CDR3 region is CAWSKGVIMAFF. The CDR3 nucleotides read TGTGCCTGGAGTAAAGGAGTGATTATGGCTTTCTTT.

The rearrangement joins TRBV6-1 to TRBJ1-5; no clear D. V lost 3 bases and J lost 2, with 8 bases in between. The CDR3 extends over 14 amino acids. Per the germline V gene, CDR1 is MNHNS and CDR2 is SASEGT. The CDR3 DNA reads TGTGCCAGCAGTGATTCGTTGGGCAATCAGCCCCAGCATTTT. This encodes CASSDSLGNQPQHF.

The chain carries TRBV30 and TRBJ1-6; maybe TRBD1 (5 bases). Germline V gene lookup returns CDR1 GTSNPN and CDR2 SVGIG (reference sequence). The CDR3 extends over 12 amino acids. Trimming took 5 bases from V and 7 from J, leaving 9 bases between them. CDR3 nucleotides: TGTGCCTGGGACAGTAACAATTCACCCCTCCACTTT. Translation: CAWDSNNSPLHF.

The J gene is TRBJ2-1, the V gene TRBV5-1; no clear D. Germline V gene lookup returns CDR1 SGHRS and CDR2 YFSETQ. V was trimmed by 0 bases and J by 2 bases, leaving 6 bases between them. The CDR3 loop spans 14 amino acids. This CDR3 is CASSLGVPYNEQFF. The DNA for the CDR3 is TGCGCCAGCAGCTTGGGGGTCCCCTACAATGAGCAGTTCTTC. The full variable domain, its missing parts supplied by reference TRBV5-1 and TRBJ2-1, is KAGVTQTPRYLIKTRGQQVTLSCSPISGHRSVSWYQQTPGQGLQFLFEYFSETQRNKGNFPGRFSGRQFSNSRSEMNVSTLELGDSALYLCASSLGVPYNEQFFGPGTRLTVL.

This CDR3 is CASSPPSQLTDTQYF. The CDR3 DNA follows: TGTGCCAGCTCACCACCTAGCCAACTCACAGATACGCAGTATTTT. This chain uses TRBV18 with TRBJ2-3; D uncertain. The germline V gene encodes CDR1 KGHSH and CDR2 LQKENI. Trimming removed 0 bases from V and 2 bases from J, with 9 bases in between. The CDR3 sequence is 15 residues long.

V usage is TRBV2 and J usage is TRBJ1-5; D is unresolved. The CDR3 totals 12 residues. Trimming pared 8 bases from V and 3 bases from J, leaving 8 bases between. Germline V CDR1 and CDR2: SNHLY, FYNNEI. The CDR3 region is CASASPNQPQHF. The CDR3 DNA reads as TGTGCCAGCGCGAGTCCCAATCAGCCCCAGCATTTT.

The CDR3 loop reads CASSPRRDQETQYF. The CDR3 nucleotides are TGTGCCAGCTCACCAAGGCGGGATCAAGAGACCCAGTACTTC. The rearrangement joins TRBV18 to TRBJ2-5; possible D gene TRBD2, 6 bases. Trimming cost V 2 bases and J 2 bases, with 9 bases left between them. Germline assignment: CDR1 KGHSH and CDR2 LQKENI. The CDR3 runs to 14 residues.

This chain links TRBV30 with TRBJ1-5; a possible D gene is TRBD1 (5 bases). The CDR3 loop spans 14 amino acids. V lost 2 bases and J lost 3, with 11 bases in between. Per the germline V gene, CDR1 is GTSNPN and CDR2 is SVGIG (reference sequence). The CDR3 coding sequence is TGTGCCTGGAGTAGTACGACAGACAATCAGCCCCAGCATTTT. As protein: CAWSSTTDNQPQHF.

This clone has more than one count but fewer than ten. The V gene is TRBV3-1 (or the pseudogene TRBV3-2), the J gene TRBJ1-6; 10 bases line up with TRBD1. This CDR3 is 17 amino acids long. Germline loops: CDR1 LGHDT, CDR2 YNNKEL (reference sequence). Trimming cost V 4 bases and J 9 bases; bases outside gene matches: 12. The CDR3 reads CASSLSGTGVFGSPLHF. CDR3 bases: TGTGCCAGCAGCCTCTCGGGGACAGGGGTTTTTGGTTCACCCCTCCACTTT.

The count of this clone is one. The V gene is TRBV6-5, the J gene TRBJ1-3, with TRBD1 matching 7 bases. This CDR3 is built from 14 residues. In germline, CDR1 is MNHEY, CDR2 SVGAGI. Germline trimming cut 6 bases from V and 2 bases from J; bases unmatched to any gene: 4. CDR3 in amino acids: CASRMGQTGNTIYF. DNA for the CDR3: TGTGCCAGCAGGATGGGACAGACTGGAAACACCATATATTTT.

The chain employs TRBV19 and TRBJ2-5, with a tentative D call TRBD2 (7 bases). Germline V CDR1 and CDR2: LNHDA, SQIVND (reference sequence). CDR3 length equals 15 residues. Trimming pared 7 bases from V and 2 bases from J, leaving 17 bases between. Here the CDR3 reads CASTQSRGAQETQYF. The DNA of the CDR3 is TGTGCCAGTACTCAATCACGGGGGGCGCAAGAGACCCAGTACTTC.

The CDR3 bases are TGCGCCAGCGAATCACACCAAGCCACCGGGGAGCTGTTTTTT. It is translated as CASESHQATGELFF. The chain is built from TRBV5-1 and TRBJ2-2; D gene unclear. Germline CDR1 reads SGHRS; CDR2 reads YFSETQ. The V end was cut by 7 bases, the J end by 4 bases, with 14 bases between. The CDR3 is 14 residues long. Together with reference TRBV5-1 and TRBJ2-2, the CDR3 gives the full variable domain: KAGVTQTPRYLIKTRGQQVTLSCSPISGHRSVSWYQQTPGQGLQFLFEYFSETQRNKGNFPGRFSGRQFSNSRSEMNVSTLELGDSALYLCASESHQATGELFFGEGSRLTVL.

The chain employs TRBV6-2 or TRBV6-3 and TRBJ1-1, with a weak D call TRBD1 (6 bases). The CDR3 runs to 14 residues. Germline V gives CDR1 MNHEY, CDR2 SVGEGT. Between the trimmed V and J ends, which lost 5 bases and 7 bases, there was a span of 17 bases. CDR3 protein: CASSPWGGPYEAFF. CDR3 bases: TGTGCCAGCAGTCCCTGGGGGGGGCCTTATGAAGCTTTCTTT.

This clone showed up just once. The chain recombines TRBV5-1 with TRBJ1-4; D remains unclear. Germline V gives CDR1 SGHRS, CDR2 YFSETQ. This CDR3 contains 14 residues. Trimming removed 1 base at V and 0 bases at J, with 4 bases between. For the CDR3, the DNA is TGCGCCAGCAGCTTGCGACCAACTAATGAAAAACTGTTTTTT. Residues: CASSLRPTNEKLFF.

This clone was seen more than once but under ten times. The rearrangement links TRBV2 to TRBJ2-2, with D possibly matching TRBD2 (6 bases). This CDR3 spans 14 amino acids. V lost 4 bases and J lost 1, with 7 bases in between. CDR1 is SNHLY and CDR2 is FYNNEI in the germline V gene. The CDR3 nucleotides read TGTGCCAGCAGTGCGCGGGGGAACACCGGGGAGCTGTTTTTT. Translation gives CASSARGNTGELFF. Drawing the rest from reference TRBV2 and TRBJ2-2, the complete variable domain is EPEVTQTPSHQVTQMGQEVILRCVPISNHLYFYWYRQILGQKVEFLVSFYNNEISEKSEIFDDQFSVERPDGSNFTLKIRSTKLEDSAMYFCASSARGNTGELFFGEGSRLTVL.